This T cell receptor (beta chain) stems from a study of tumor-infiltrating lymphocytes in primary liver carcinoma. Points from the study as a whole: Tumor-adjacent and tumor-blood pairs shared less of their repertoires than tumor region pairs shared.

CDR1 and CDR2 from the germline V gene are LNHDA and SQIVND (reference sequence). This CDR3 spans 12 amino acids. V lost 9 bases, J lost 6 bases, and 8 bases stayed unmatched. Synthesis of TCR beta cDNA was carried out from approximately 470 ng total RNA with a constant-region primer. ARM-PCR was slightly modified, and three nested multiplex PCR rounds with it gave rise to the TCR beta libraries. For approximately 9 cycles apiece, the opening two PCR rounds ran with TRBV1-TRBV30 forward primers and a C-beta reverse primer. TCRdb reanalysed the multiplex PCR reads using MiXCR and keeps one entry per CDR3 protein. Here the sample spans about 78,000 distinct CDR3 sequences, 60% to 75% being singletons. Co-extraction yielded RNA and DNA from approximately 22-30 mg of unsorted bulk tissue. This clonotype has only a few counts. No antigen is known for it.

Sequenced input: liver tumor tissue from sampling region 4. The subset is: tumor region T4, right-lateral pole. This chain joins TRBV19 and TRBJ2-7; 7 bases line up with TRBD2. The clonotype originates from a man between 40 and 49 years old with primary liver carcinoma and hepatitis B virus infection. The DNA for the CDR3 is TGTGCCAGCGGGACTAATCTTGGCGAGCAGTACTTC. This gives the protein CASGTNLGEQYF.